In this sample, the clone carrying this T cell receptor beta chain turned up many times. Its matching antigen is unknown. These data are taken from a study of blood T cells in healthy people across ages. Overall study results and limits: When one million T cells were used, diversity estimates were thought to be underestimates. Samples with more naive T cells showed higher observed beta diversity.

The total RNA that was extracted per sample amounted to at least 6 micrograms. From germline, CDR1 is DFQATT and CDR2 SNEGSKA (reference sequence). Trimming took off 0 bases at V and 5 bases at J, with 10 bases between the two ends. This CDR3 has 13 amino acids. A second PCR, run for about 7 to 12 cycles, used a sample-barcoded 5' primer plus a J-beta primer mix. MiXCR, applied by TCRdb to the 5' RACE reads, yields one record per CDR3 protein. This table has 650,000 or so distinct CDR3 sequences, over 40% appearing once. Sequenced sample: blood. The receptor was isolated from a woman of 80 years or more in good health. The chain employs TRBV20-1 and TRBJ1-2; TRBD1 might be the D (6 bases). The CDR3 reads CSARDVTGYGYTF. The CDR3 nucleotides read TGCAGTGCTAGAGATGTCACAGGGTATGGCTACACCTTC.